This T cell receptor beta chain was identified during a study of cytomegalovirus exposure and HLA in healthy donors. Whole-study results and caveats: Later work associated roughly 17,000 TCR beta sequences with HLA alleles at 0.05 false discovery rate. Follow-up analysis later connected one missense variant in DCLRE1C with trimming of TCR beta V- and J-genes. Researchers reported in a later analysis that common viral pathogens appeared linked to several top clusters. When analyzed later, the rates of TCR association showed variation by HLA locus, with DRB1 the most and HLA-C the fewest.

With respect to this clone: Its target is unknown. The same CDR3 is also encoded by other DNA sequences in this sample.

PCR amplification relied on 60 Vbeta primers (plus 13 Jbeta primers). Profiling relied on immunoSEQ multiplex PCR, and the TCRdb table lists in-frame clones only, not all of them. The data show 100,000 to 150,000 clones, 81% seen once. Sequencing was carried out using PBMCs. This receptor was identified in a man in his late teens or twenties in good health and CMV-seronegative.

CDR3 in DNA: TGTGCCAGCAGTTTGCGGCAGGGGGCGGCTTTCTTT. This translates into CASSLRQGAAFF. The chain couples TRBV28 to TRBJ1-1, with 8 bases lining up with TRBD1. This CDR3 has 12 residues. V lost 3 bases to trimming and J lost 11 bases; unmatched junction nucleotides: 5. The germline gives CDR1 MDHEN, CDR2 SYDVKM.